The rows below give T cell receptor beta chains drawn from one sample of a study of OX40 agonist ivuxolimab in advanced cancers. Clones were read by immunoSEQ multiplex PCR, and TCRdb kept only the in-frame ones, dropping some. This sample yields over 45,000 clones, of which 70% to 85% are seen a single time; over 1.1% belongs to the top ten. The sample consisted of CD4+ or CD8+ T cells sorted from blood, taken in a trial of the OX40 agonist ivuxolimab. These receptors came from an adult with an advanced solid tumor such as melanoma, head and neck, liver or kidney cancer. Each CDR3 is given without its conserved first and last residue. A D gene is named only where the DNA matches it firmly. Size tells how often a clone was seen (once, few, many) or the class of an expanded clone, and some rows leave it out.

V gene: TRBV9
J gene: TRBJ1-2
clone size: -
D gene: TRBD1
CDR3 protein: ASSPQGEGGYT

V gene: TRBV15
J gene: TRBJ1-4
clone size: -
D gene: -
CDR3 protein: ATSRDQGTVEKLF

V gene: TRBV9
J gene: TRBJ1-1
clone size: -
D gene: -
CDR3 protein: ASSSSAEGGHPKLNTEAF

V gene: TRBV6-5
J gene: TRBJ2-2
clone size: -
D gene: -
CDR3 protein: ASTVGNTGELF

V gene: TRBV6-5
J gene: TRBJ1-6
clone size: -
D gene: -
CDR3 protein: ASSYSGTVNSPLH

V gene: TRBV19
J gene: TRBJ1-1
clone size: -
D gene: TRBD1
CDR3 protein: ASSAGQYTEAF

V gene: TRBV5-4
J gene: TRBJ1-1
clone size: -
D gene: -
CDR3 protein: ASRGGGDTEAF

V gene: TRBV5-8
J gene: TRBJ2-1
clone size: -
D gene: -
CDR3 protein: ASSKRNEQF

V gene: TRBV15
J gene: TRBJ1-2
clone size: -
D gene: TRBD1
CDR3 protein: ATSFRGTGGVSHYGYT

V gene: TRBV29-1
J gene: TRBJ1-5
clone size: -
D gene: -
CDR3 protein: SVGGGSGQPQH

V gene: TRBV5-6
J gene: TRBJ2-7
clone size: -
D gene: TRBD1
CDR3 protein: ASSLGTGAVYEQY

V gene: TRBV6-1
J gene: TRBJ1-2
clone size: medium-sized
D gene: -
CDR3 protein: ASTQRVGGYT

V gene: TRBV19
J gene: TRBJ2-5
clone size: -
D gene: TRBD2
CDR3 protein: ASSIVGGSQETQY

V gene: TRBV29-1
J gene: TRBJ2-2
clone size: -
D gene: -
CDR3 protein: SVLEGDGTGELF

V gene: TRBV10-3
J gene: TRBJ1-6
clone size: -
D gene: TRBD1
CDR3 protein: AISGGTAYNSPLH

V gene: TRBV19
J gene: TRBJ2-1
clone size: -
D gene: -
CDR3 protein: ASSARRSEYNEQF

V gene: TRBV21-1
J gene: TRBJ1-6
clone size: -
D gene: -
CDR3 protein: ASSTPGTVNSPLH

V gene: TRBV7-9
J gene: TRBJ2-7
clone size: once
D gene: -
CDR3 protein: ASSSQPNPYEQY

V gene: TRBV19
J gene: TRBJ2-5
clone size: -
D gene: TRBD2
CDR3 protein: ASSPREGRQETQY

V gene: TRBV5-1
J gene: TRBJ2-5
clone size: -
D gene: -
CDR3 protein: ASRQGRGETQY

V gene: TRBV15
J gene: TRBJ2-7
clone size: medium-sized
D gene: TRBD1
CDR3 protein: ATSRGQGLVQY

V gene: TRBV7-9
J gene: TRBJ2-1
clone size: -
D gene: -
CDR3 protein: ASRLDNEQF

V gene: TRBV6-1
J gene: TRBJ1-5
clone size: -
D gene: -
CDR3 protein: ASRENQPQH

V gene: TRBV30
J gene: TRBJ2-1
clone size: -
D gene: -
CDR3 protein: AWIRGYNEQF